The clone carrying this T cell receptor beta chain was seen once. Its antigen is undetermined. The data are from a study of T cells in localized non-small cell lung cancer. TCRdb's copy holds only in-frame clones and misses some; the assay was immunoSEQ multiplex PCR. This table holds more than 40,000 clones, about 86% found once. The CDR3 spans 10 residues. V dropped 3 bases and J dropped 8 bases, with 4 bases sitting between them. Per the germline V gene, CDR1 is MNHNS and CDR2 is SASEGT. Study conclusions and caveats: Elevated circulating T cell density in blood was associated with longer overall survival. Owing to sequencing of a solitary tumor region, heterogeneity cannot be discounted. Tumor trailed uninvolved adjacent lung in T cell clonality, which peaked there.

V is TRBV6-1 and J is TRBJ1-2; D gene ambiguous. The source was PBMCs, collected before any cancer treatment. This sequence was found in a man aged 40 to 70 with stage II lung adenocarcinoma. CDR3 bases: TGTGCCAGCAGTGACGGGGGCTACACCTTC. Amino acid sequence: CASSDGGYTF.